These 32 T cell receptor beta chains were sequenced from one sample in a study of blood T cell repertoires in COVID-19. The assay was immunoSEQ multiplex PCR, and TCRdb's table has in-frame clones only and misses some. The sample includes some 200,000 clones, about 76% of them seen just once. The material sequenced was peripheral blood. These receptor sequences come from a woman in her fifties or sixties with active or convalescent COVID-19.

About this clone itself: Other nucleotide sequences in the sample specify the same CDR3. The chain uses TRBV5-1 and TRBJ1-2; TRBD1 aligns across 7 bases. The CDR3 sequence is 14 residues long. The junction had 1 base not matched to a gene; V was cut back by 0 bases and J by 2 bases. Germline values: CDR1 SGHRS, CDR2 YFSETQ. This CDR3 reads CASSLGQGNYGYTF. The DNA for the CDR3 is TGCGCCAGCAGCTTGGGACAGGGAAACTATGGCTACACCTTC.

The genes are TRBV7-2 and TRBJ1-5; possible D gene TRBD1, 6 bases. Germline V gives CDR1 SGHTA, CDR2 FQGNSA. The CDR3 sequence is 15 residues long. V was clipped by 5 bases and J by 5 bases, with 16 bases between them. The CDR3 spells CASSREGGPDQPQHF. In DNA form, the CDR3 reads TGTGCCAGCAGCCGCGAGGGGGGGCCGGATCAGCCCCAGCATTTT.

This chain links TRBV7-9 with TRBJ2-1, with 11 bases matching TRBD2. This CDR3 region has 15 residues. After removal of 2 bases from V and 10 bases from J, the junction contained 7 bases not matched to a gene. Germline lookup yields CDR1 SEHNR and CDR2 FQNEAQ (reference sequence). CDR3 sequence reads: CASSLLAGGPFEQFF. CDR3 DNA sequence: TGTGCCAGCAGCTTATTAGCGGGGGGGCCATTCGAGCAGTTCTTC.

A few counts support this clone. The chain couples TRBV30 to TRBJ1-3; D gene uncertain. Between the trimmed V and J ends, which lost 3 bases and 5 bases, there was a span of 11 bases. This CDR3 spans 13 amino acids. The germline CDR1 and CDR2 sequences are GTSNPN and SVGIG (reference sequence). CDR3 in DNA: TGTGCCTGGAGGAAAGGAGCCCGAAACACCATATATTTT. Its protein product is CAWRKGARNTIYF.

This clone was seen only once. The chain has TRBV7-2 and TRBJ2-5; 10 bases fit TRBD2. Trimming removed 2 bases from V and 0 bases from J; junction bases left unmatched: 6. Per the germline V gene, CDR1 is SGHTA and CDR2 is FQGNSA. The CDR3 is 17 amino acids. The CDR3 region is CASSLWGSGRYQETQYF. The CDR3 nucleotides read TGTGCCAGCAGCTTATGGGGTAGCGGGAGGTACCAAGAGACCCAGTACTTC.

V and J are TRBV27 and TRBJ2-6, with 9 bases that match TRBD1. Germline V gives CDR1 MNHEY, CDR2 SMNVEV (reference sequence). J was trimmed by 2 bases and V by 2 bases; bases with no gene match: 4. The CDR3 spans 17 residues. The CDR3 region has the DNA TGTGCCAGCAGTTTAGTACAGGGGGCGACTGGGGCCAACGTCCTGACTTTC. It codes for CASSLVQGATGANVLTF.

This clone appeared many times. This sequence joins TRBV7-2 and TRBJ2-2; no clear D gene. Germline V CDR1 and CDR2: SGHTA, FQGNSA. Trimming cost V 7 bases and J 0 bases, with 12 bases left between them. This CDR3 is 15 amino acids long. The CDR3 here is CASTVRRTNTGELFF. The DNA for the CDR3 is TGTGCCAGCACTGTACGCAGAACGAACACCGGGGAGCTGTTTTTT.

This chain links TRBV19 with TRBJ2-5, with TRBD2 matching 11 bases. With 2 bases clipped from V and 2 bases from J, the junction kept 1 base outside the gene matches. CDR3 length equals 15 residues. Germline V CDR1 and CDR2: LNHDA, SQIVND (reference sequence). The CDR3 DNA sequence: TGTGCCAGTAGTATAACTAGCGGGGGACAAGAGACCCAGTACTTC. Its translation is CASSITSGGQETQYF.

This clone was observed a few times. The V call is TRBV6-2 or TRBV6-3, the J call TRBJ1-1; unclear D gene. The CDR3 consists of 14 residues. Trimming took 4 bases from V and 0 from J, leaving 9 bases between them. Germline assignment: CDR1 MNHEY and CDR2 SVGEGT. CDR3 bases: TGTGCCAGCAGTTCCCATCAGGTGAACACTGAAGCTTTCTTT. Its protein is CASSSHQVNTEAFF.

The rearrangement uses TRBV7-9 and TRBJ1-3; TRBD1 matches 7 bases. The CDR3 has 16 residues. Germline values: CDR1 SEHNR, CDR2 FQNEAQ (reference sequence). The ends lost 1 base at V and 0 bases at J; junction bases unmatched: 3. The CDR3, as DNA: TGTGCCAGCAGCTTAGAAGGGGGCCTCTCTGGAAACACCATATATTTT. It codes for CASSLEGGLSGNTIYF.

This clone is a singleton in its sample. The rearrangement uses TRBV18 and TRBJ1-1, with TRBD1 matching 8 bases. CDR1 and CDR2 from the germline V gene are KGHSH and LQKENI. This CDR3 is built from 15 residues. V was clipped by 3 bases and J by 0 bases; unmatched bases: 3. CDR3 protein: CASSPRQGMNTEAFF. CDR3 sequence (DNA): TGTGCCAGCTCACCTAGACAGGGGATGAACACTGAAGCTTTCTTT.

The chain carries TRBV21-1 and TRBJ2-1; the table's D call of TRBD2 was not tested on the DNA. TRBV21-1 is recorded as a pseudogene. CDR3 length: 17 amino acids. CDR3 region: CASSGGRANGSYNEQFF. For the CDR3, the DNA is TGTGCCAGCAGCGGCGGTCGAGCAAATGGTAGCTACAATGAGCAGTTCTTC.

V gene TRBV19 combines with J gene TRBJ2-7; D may be TRBD1 (5 bases). Germline loops: CDR1 LNHDA, CDR2 SQIVND (reference sequence). With 3 bases removed from V and 2 bases from J, the gap between germline ends came to 17 bases. The CDR3 covers 16 residues. CDR3 protein: CASSIYTSDTPYEQYF. CDR3 DNA sequence: TGTGCCAGTAGTATCTACACCTCGGACACCCCCTACGAGCAGTACTTC.

A note on this clone: The same CDR3 also results from other DNA sequences found in this sample. The rearrangement joins TRBV3-1 (or the pseudogene TRBV3-2) to TRBJ1-1, with TRBD1 as a possible D gene (6 bases). The CDR3 is made up of 14 amino acids. V dropped 1 base and J dropped 8 bases, with 14 bases sitting between them. Germline V gene lookup returns CDR1 LGHDT and CDR2 YNNKEL (reference sequence). The CDR3 is CASSQGRAGTEAFF. The CDR3 nucleotides read TGTGCCAGCAGCCAAGGAAGGGCCGGGACAGAAGCTTTCTTT.

This clone showed up just once. The V and J genes are TRBV7-3 and TRBJ2-1; maybe TRBD2 (5 bases). The CDR3 extends over 15 amino acids. Between the trimmed V and J ends, which lost 3 bases and 6 bases, there was a span of 15 bases. Germline V CDR1 and CDR2: SGHTA, FQGTGA. CDR3 coding DNA: TGTGCCAGCAGCTTGGGCCACAGCGCGGGCAATGAGCAGTTCTTC. This encodes CASSLGHSAGNEQFF.

This clone has only a few counts. The chain has TRBV30 and TRBJ1-2; possible D gene TRBD1, 5 bases. The CDR3 extends over 15 amino acids. V lost 2 bases and J 0 bases, leaving 13 bases between the germline ends. Germline CDR1 and CDR2: GTSNPN and SVGIG (reference sequence). CDR3 region: CAWSKTETANYGYTF. The CDR3, as DNA: TGTGCCTGGAGTAAGACAGAAACAGCTAACTATGGCTACACCTTC. Full variable domain (outside the CDR3, taken from reference TRBV30 and TRBJ1-2): SQTIHQWPATLVQPVGSPLSLECTVEGTSNPNLYWYRQAAGRGLQLLFYSVGIGQISSEVPQNLSASRPQDRQFILSSKKLLLSDSGFYLCAWSKTETANYGYTFGSGTRLTVV.

The chain has TRBV7-6 and TRBJ2-1, with 11 bases lining up with TRBD2. The CDR3 has 15 residues. In germline, CDR1 is SGHVS, CDR2 FNYEAQ. Losses at the gene ends were 1 base for V and 13 bases for J; bases not matched to a gene: 9. CDR3 region: CASSLDPETSGIQFF. CDR3 sequence (DNA): TGTGCCAGCAGCTTAGACCCGGAGACTAGCGGGATTCAGTTCTTC. The full variable domain, completed using reference TRBV7-6 and TRBJ2-1, is GAGVSQSPRYKVTKRGQDVALRCDPISGHVSLYWYRQALGQGPEFLTYFNYEAQQDKSGLPNDRFSAERPEGSISTLTIQRTEQRDSAMYRCASSLDPETSGIQFFGPGTRLTVL.

This sequence joins TRBV15 and TRBJ2-3; D is uncertain. The V gene's germline CDR1 is LNHNV and CDR2 YYDKDF (reference sequence). V lost 4 bases and J lost 0, with 14 bases in between. The CDR3 is made up of 16 amino acids. In nucleotides, the CDR3 is TGTGCCACCAGCATAAATCTTGGCCCTAGCACAGATACGCAGTATTTT. This sequence encodes CATSINLGPSTDTQYF.

This clone was observed a single time. V usage is TRBV6-4 and J usage is TRBJ2-3; 13 nucleotides line up with TRBD2. CDR1 is MRHNA and CDR2 is SNTAGT in the germline V gene. The CDR3 is 16 amino acids. Trimming took 5 bases from V and 3 from J; bases not matched to a gene: 5. CDR3 region: CASSSGLAGETDTQYF. The DNA of the CDR3 is TGTGCCAGCAGTTCAGGACTAGCGGGAGAGACAGATACGCAGTATTTT.

The chain recombines TRBV3-1 (or the pseudogene TRBV3-2) with TRBJ2-1; D is unresolved. The V and J ends lost 4 bases and 4 bases respectively, with 14 bases between them. The germline CDR1 and CDR2 sequences are LGHDT and YNNKEL (reference sequence). This CDR3 region has 15 residues. CDR3 bases: TGTGCCAGCAGCCCCATGACTGTCGGGTACAATGAGCAGTTCTTC. It is translated as CASSPMTVGYNEQFF.

This clone was counted a few times. This chain uses TRBV4-3 with TRBJ1-6; the D is unclear. This CDR3 region has 14 residues. The germline V and J ends were trimmed by 0 bases and 7 bases, with 7 bases remaining between them. The germline CDR1 and CDR2 sequences are LGHNA and YSLEER. The CDR3 is CASSQEGGNSPLHF. The CDR3 region has the DNA TGCGCCAGCAGCCAAGAAGGCGGGAATTCACCCCTCCACTTT.

This clone was counted between two and nine times. The CDR3 sequence is CATSDLGTRNTEAFF. CDR3 bases: TGTGCCACCAGTGATTTGGGGACAAGGAACACTGAAGCTTTCTTT. The gene calls are TRBV24-1 and TRBJ1-1; a weak D match, TRBD1 (6 bases). Per germline, CDR1 KGHDR and CDR2 SFDVKD. The CDR3 extends over 15 amino acids. Trimming left V 0 bases short and J 1 base short, with 8 bases between.

This chain connects TRBV20-1 to TRBJ1-5, with D perhaps TRBD1 (6 bases). Trimming left V 3 bases short and J 2 bases short, with 8 bases between. The CDR3 spans 13 residues. Germline V gene lookup returns CDR1 DFQATT and CDR2 SNEGSKA (reference sequence). CDR3: CSASSGGNQPQHF. As DNA, the CDR3 is TGCAGTGCTAGTTCAGGGGGCAATCAGCCCCAGCATTTT.

This clone was seen more than once but under ten times. This sequence joins TRBV6-6 and TRBJ1-2, with TRBD1 as a possible D gene (6 bases). Trimming removed 6 bases at V and 2 bases at J, with 16 bases between. The CDR3 is 15 residues long. Per germline, CDR1 MNHNY and CDR2 SVGAGI (reference sequence). CDR3 bases: TGTGCCAGCAGCCCCAGGGGTGACGGGAACTATGGCTACACCTTC. It is translated as CASSPRGDGNYGYTF.

V usage is TRBV28 and J usage is TRBJ1-2; possibly TRBD1 for D (6 bases). The CDR3 spans 15 residues. Trimming removed 6 bases from V and 0 bases from J, with 14 bases in between. CDR1 is MDHEN, CDR2 SYDVKM, per germline. The CDR3 DNA sequence: TGTGCCAGCAGGATACAGGGTGTCTCTAACTATGGCTACACCTTC. It is translated as CASRIQGVSNYGYTF.

The rearrangement uses TRBV3-1 (or the pseudogene TRBV3-2) and TRBJ2-2, with 7 bases fitting TRBD2. The CDR3 consists of 17 residues. Germline V lookup: CDR1 LGHDT, CDR2 YNNKEL (reference sequence). V lost 1 base and J lost 3; bases outside the gene matches: 8. CDR3 coding DNA: TGTGCCAGCAGCCAAGCGGCCGGGACTATCCACACCGGGGAGCTGTTTTTT. Translating it yields CASSQAAGTIHTGELFF.

The chain recombines TRBV6-1 with TRBJ2-1; 8 bases align to TRBD2. After removal of 2 bases from V and 3 bases from J, the junction contained 3 bases not matched to a gene. From germline, CDR1 is MNHNS and CDR2 SASEGT. The length of the CDR3 is 15 residues. In DNA form, the CDR3 reads TGTGCCAGCAGTGAAACGGGACTAGGCTACAATGAGCAGTTCTTC. Translation: CASSETGLGYNEQFF.

A single count supports this clone. The gene calls are TRBV28 and TRBJ2-7; D is ambiguous. In germline, CDR1 is MDHEN, CDR2 SYDVKM. The CDR3 consists of 12 residues. V gave up 4 bases and J gave up 3 bases, with 7 bases separating them. CDR3 region: CASSSTSYEQYF. CDR3 bases: TGTGCCAGCAGTTCCACGAGCTACGAGCAGTACTTC.

The V gene is TRBV19, the J gene TRBJ1-2; TRBD1 matches at 9 bases. CDR1 and CDR2 (germline): LNHDA, SQIVND (reference sequence). V lost 5 bases, J lost 12 bases, and 10 bases stayed unmatched. This CDR3 contains 13 residues. The CDR3 coding sequence is TGTGCCAGTAGTTCTAGAACAGGGGGCGCGGACACCTTC. Translating it yields CASSSRTGGADTF.

CDR3 sequence: CASSPDREGNTIYF. The CDR3 bases are TGTGCCAGCAGCCCCGACAGGGAAGGAAACACCATATATTTT. The chain links TRBV7-2 to TRBJ1-3; 7 bases line up with TRBD1. The CDR3 is made up of 14 amino acids. With 5 bases clipped from V and 4 bases from J, the junction kept 5 bases outside the gene matches. CDR1 is SGHTA, CDR2 FQGNSA, per germline.

This CDR3 is CASKAGPWTGELFF. The CDR3 coding sequence is TGTGCCAGTAAAGCGGGACCTTGGACCGGGGAGCTGTTTTTT. J is TRBJ2-2 and V is TRBV6-5; 7 nucleotides agree with TRBD2. The CDR3 runs 14 residues. V gave up 9 bases and J gave up 5 bases; unmatched junction bases: 9. Germline V CDR1 and CDR2: MNHEY, SVGAGI.

The V gene is TRBV7-2, the J gene TRBJ1-6; D is ambiguous. The V gene lost 5 bases and the J gene lost 7 bases, with 6 bases spanning the gap. This CDR3 contains 12 residues. Germline V gives CDR1 SGHTA, CDR2 FQGNSA. The CDR3 DNA reads TGTGCCAGCAGCCTCTCGAATTCACCCCTCCACTTT. Its protein is CASSLSNSPLHF.